This passage covers 22 T cell receptor beta chains from one sample sequenced in a study of shared clonotypes between healthy human individuals. Sequencing was performed with immunoSEQ multiplex PCR; in TCRdb, only in-frame clones are kept and a portion is missing. Among hundreds of thousands of clones listed, roughly 97% were seen once. Material for sequencing was naive CD4+ T cells sorted from blood. Regarding subset: CD45RA+ positively selected. All receptors come from a woman aged 25 to 45 in good health.

The chain carries TRBV30 and TRBJ1-5; a weak D match, TRBD1 (6 bases). The germline V gene encodes CDR1 GTSNPN and CDR2 SVGIG (reference sequence). Trimming removed 4 bases from V and 7 bases from J, with 14 bases in between. This CDR3 comprises 13 residues. For the CDR3, the DNA is TGTGCCTGGACTCAGGGGCTGGCGCAGCCCCAGCATTTT. Protein sequence: CAWTQGLAQPQHF.

This chain joins TRBV10-3 and TRBJ2-2, with TRBD2 identical over 14 bases. Germline-derived CDR1 and CDR2 are ENHRY and SYGVKD. V lost 3 bases and J lost 4; bases outside the gene matches: 7. The CDR3 extends over 18 amino acids. CDR3 nucleotide sequence: TGTGCCATCAGTGAATTTGGGACTAGCGGGAGTGTCACCGGGGAGCTGTTTTTT. Translation: CAISEFGTSGSVTGELFF.

The V and J genes are TRBV30 and TRBJ2-1; 7 positions agree with TRBD2. Germline CDR1 and CDR2: GTSNPN and SVGIG (reference sequence). V was clipped by 0 bases and J by 0 bases; unmatched bases: 5. The CDR3 has 16 amino acids. The CDR3 loop reads CAWSVLARSSYNEQFF. The DNA of the CDR3 is TGTGCCTGGAGTGTACTAGCGCGAAGCTCCTACAATGAGCAGTTCTTC.

J is TRBJ2-1 and V is TRBV23-1; no reliable D call. TRBV23-1 is noted as an ORF with a role that remains uncertain. The ends were cut back, 3 bases at V and 4 bases at J, with 10 bases in the middle. This CDR3 is built from 14 residues. Here the CDR3 DNA reads TGCGCCAGCAGTCACAGTCTACGATACAATGAGCAGTTCTTC. This codes for CASSHSLRYNEQFF.

The chain combines TRBV10-1 with TRBJ2-1; the match to TRBD2 covers 9 bases. CDR1 and CDR2 (germline): WNHNN, SYGVQD (reference sequence). The CDR3 has 15 residues. J gave up 8 bases and V 2 bases, and 7 bases lay outside the gene matches. For the CDR3, the DNA is TGCGCCAGCAGTGAGGCCTCTAGCGGGATGGATGAGCAGTTCTTC. Translated: CASSEASSGMDEQFF.

The chain carries TRBV7-7 and TRBJ2-3, with D possibly being TRBD2 (5 bases). CDR1 SSHAT and CDR2 FNYEAQ come from the germline V gene (reference sequence). The CDR3 extends over 13 amino acids. V shed 6 bases and J shed 4 bases, with 11 bases lying between them. As DNA, the CDR3 is TGTGCCAGCAGTCGGGATCAGGCAGATACGCAGTATTTT. It encodes CASSRDQADTQYF.

This chain uses TRBV19 with TRBJ1-1; D not resolved. The V gene's germline CDR1 is LNHDA and CDR2 SQIVND (reference sequence). There are 15 residues in the CDR3. Trimming removed 1 base from V and 1 base from J, with 10 bases in between. The CDR3 DNA reads as TGTGCCAGTAGTATAGCGGCGACAAGGAACACTGAAGCTTTCTTT. Protein product: CASSIAATRNTEAFF.

V and J are TRBV4-2 and TRBJ2-2, with 8 bases aligning to TRBD1. Germline CDR1 is LGHNA and CDR2 is YNFKEQ. The V and J ends lost 1 base and 1 base, in that order; junction bases with no gene match: 2. This CDR3 comprises 16 residues. The CDR3 DNA sequence: TGTGCCAGCAGCCAAGTAGGGACAGGGAACACCGGGGAGCTGTTTTTT. Translated, it gives CASSQVGTGNTGELFF.

The J gene is TRBJ2-6, the V gene TRBV2; the D is unclear. CDR3 length equals 16 residues. CDR1 SNHLY and CDR2 FYNNEI come from the germline V gene. Between the trimmed V and J ends, which lost 3 bases and 0 bases, there was a span of 9 bases. CDR3 sequence reads: CASSDLGTSGANVLTF. In nucleotides, the CDR3 is TGTGCCAGCAGTGATCTCGGTACCTCTGGGGCCAACGTCCTGACTTTC. The entire variable domain, with the rest obtained from reference TRBV2 and TRBJ2-6, is as follows: EPEVTQTPSHQVTQMGQEVILRCVPISNHLYFYWYRQILGQKVEFLVSFYNNEISEKSEIFDDQFSVERPDGSNFTLKIRSTKLEDSAMYFCASSDLGTSGANVLTFGAGSRLTVL.

The genes are TRBV18 and TRBJ2-7; D is unclear. Deletions cut 0 bases from V and 6 bases from J, with 9 bases between. Germline V gives CDR1 KGHSH, CDR2 LQKENI. CDR3 size: 13 residues. Here the CDR3 DNA reads TGTGCCAGCTCACCACCCTCGGAGTCCGAGCAGTACTTC. It codes for CASSPPSESEQYF.

The table lists this clone with a count of one. As DNA, the CDR3 is TGTGCCAGTACTTTCATGGACAGGGACTCCGGGGAGCTGTTTTTT. Encoded protein: CASTFMDRDSGELFF. This chain connects TRBV19 to TRBJ2-2; 8 bases map to TRBD1. Trimming cost V 7 bases and J 6 bases; bases outside gene matches: 10. Germline loops: CDR1 LNHDA, CDR2 SQIVND (reference sequence). CDR3 length: 15 amino acids.

The chain combines TRBV28 with TRBJ2-4, with TRBD1 as a possible D gene (6 bases). The CDR3 sequence is 15 residues long. V dropped 6 bases and J dropped 3 bases, with 15 bases sitting between them. Germline assignment: CDR1 MDHEN and CDR2 SYDVKM. Written as DNA, the CDR3 is TGTGCCAGCAGAAAAAAGACAGGCCTCAAAAACATTCAGTACTTC. Its translation: CASRKKTGLKNIQYF.

The gene calls are TRBV21-1 and TRBJ1-5. TRBV21-1 is reported as a pseudogene. The CDR3 contains 15 residues. The CDR3 nucleotides read TGTGCCAGCAGCAAAGGTGGAAATAGCAATCAGCCCCAGCATTTT. Translation: CASSKGGNSNQPQHF.

This chain links TRBV4-2 with TRBJ2-7, with TRBD2 identical over 7 bases. Germline lookup yields CDR1 LGHNA and CDR2 YNFKEQ. CDR3 length equals 16 residues. V was clipped by 3 bases and J by 0 bases; unmatched bases: 8. CDR3 DNA: TGTGCCAGCAGCCAGTTAGCGGGTCCCTTCTCCTACGAGCAGTACTTC. Its protein is CASSQLAGPFSYEQYF.

The chain uses TRBV6-6 and TRBJ1-3; D is unresolved. Germline loops: CDR1 MNHNY, CDR2 SVGAGI (reference sequence). The CDR3 loop spans 13 amino acids. V lost 6 bases to trimming and J lost 3 bases, with 9 bases between them. In nucleotides, the CDR3 is TGTGCCAGCAGGCGGGGTCTTGGAAACACCATATATTTT. Translating it yields CASRRGLGNTIYF.

The CDR3 loop is CASGLDRLAGDDTQYF. The CDR3 DNA is TGTGCTAGTGGTTTGGACCGACTAGCGGGAGATGATACGCAGTATTTT. The chain has TRBV12-5 and TRBJ2-3, with 12 bases that match TRBD2. Losses at the gene ends were 1 base for V and 6 bases for J; bases not matched to a gene: 5. The V gene's germline CDR1 is LGHNT and CDR2 FRNRAP. This CDR3 is 16 amino acids long.

This clone appeared once. The genes are TRBV28 and TRBJ1-5, with D hard to call. The V end lost 6 bases, the J end lost 4 bases, and 10 bases lay between the germline ends. This CDR3 is 13 amino acids long. CDR1 is MDHEN, CDR2 SYDVKM, per germline. CDR3 coding DNA: TGTGCCAGCAGCGATGGCAGTAATCAGCCCCAGCATTTT. It translates to CASSDGSNQPQHF.

This sequence joins TRBV9 and TRBJ2-2, with D possibly being TRBD1 (5 bases). CDR3 length: 15 amino acids. Germline lookup yields CDR1 SGDLS and CDR2 YYNGEE. Trimming took off 1 base at V and 1 base at J, with 8 bases between the two ends. For the CDR3, the DNA is TGTGCCAGCAGCGTAAACACAGGGAACACCGGGGAGCTGTTTTTT. Its protein product is CASSVNTGNTGELFF.

The rearrangement uses TRBV7-1 and TRBJ2-1, with TRBD2 identical over 8 bases. TRBV7-1 has ORF status, its function being uncertain. V was clipped by 4 bases and J by 11 bases; unmatched bases: 10. The CDR3 extends over 14 amino acids. For the CDR3, the DNA is TGTGCCAGCAGCTTAGACACTAGCGGCCCTCAGCAGTTCTTC. Protein product: CASSLDTSGPQQFF.

The V gene is TRBV19, the J gene TRBJ1-5, with a tentative D call TRBD1 (6 bases). V was cut by 4 bases and J by 2 bases, with 15 bases left in between. The CDR3 consists of 16 residues. CDR1 LNHDA and CDR2 SQIVND come from the germline V gene (reference sequence). The DNA of the CDR3 is TGTGCCAGTAGTAGCCAGCCCAGACAGGGCAATCAGCCCCAGCATTTT. Protein: CASSSQPRQGNQPQHF. The complete variable domain, with remaining parts taken from reference TRBV19 and TRBJ1-5, reads DGGITQSPKYLFRKEGQNVTLSCEQNLNHDAMYWYRQDPGQGLRLIYYSQIVNDFQKGDIAEGYSVSREKKESFPLTVTSAQKNPTAFYLCASSSQPRQGNQPQHFGDGTRLSIL.

The chain employs TRBV5-4 and TRBJ1-4; D gene unclear. V shed 2 bases and J shed 0 bases, with 14 bases lying between them. This CDR3 is built from 17 residues. Germline V gene lookup returns CDR1 SGHNT and CDR2 YYREEE (reference sequence). The CDR3 spells CASSLGRPAATNEKLFF. In DNA, the CDR3 is TGTGCCAGCAGCTTAGGACGTCCCGCCGCAACTAATGAAAAACTGTTTTTT.

The chain is built from TRBV5-1 and TRBJ2-1; D is uncertain. The CDR3 has 13 residues. Germline V lookup: CDR1 SGHRS, CDR2 YFSETQ. V was shortened by 5 bases and J by 0 bases, with 6 bases between the two germline ends. CDR3: CASRTGSYNEQFF. CDR3 coding DNA: TGCGCCAGCAGAACCGGCTCCTACAATGAGCAGTTCTTC. The variable domain in full, completed from reference TRBV5-1 and TRBJ2-1, reads KAGVTQTPRYLIKTRGQQVTLSCSPISGHRSVSWYQQTPGQGLQFLFEYFSETQRNKGNFPGRFSGRQFSNSRSEMNVSTLELGDSALYLCASRTGSYNEQFFGPGTRLTVL.